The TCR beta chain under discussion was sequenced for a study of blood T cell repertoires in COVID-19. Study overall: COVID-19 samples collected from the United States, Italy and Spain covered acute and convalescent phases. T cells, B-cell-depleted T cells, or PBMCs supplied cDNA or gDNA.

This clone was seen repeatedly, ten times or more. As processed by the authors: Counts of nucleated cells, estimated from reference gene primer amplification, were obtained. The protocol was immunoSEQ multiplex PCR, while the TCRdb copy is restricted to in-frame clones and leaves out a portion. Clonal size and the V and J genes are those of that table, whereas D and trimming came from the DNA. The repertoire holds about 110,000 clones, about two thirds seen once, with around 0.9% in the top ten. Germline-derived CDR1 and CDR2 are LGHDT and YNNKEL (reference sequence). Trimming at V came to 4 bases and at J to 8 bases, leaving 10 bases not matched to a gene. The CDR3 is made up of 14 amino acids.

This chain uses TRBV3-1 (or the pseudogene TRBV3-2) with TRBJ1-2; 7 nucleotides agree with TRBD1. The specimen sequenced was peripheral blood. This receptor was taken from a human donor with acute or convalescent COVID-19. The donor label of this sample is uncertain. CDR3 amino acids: CASSRDRAIGGYTF. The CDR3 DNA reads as TGTGCCAGCAGCCGTGACAGGGCAATAGGCGGCTACACCTTC.